Listed below are T cell receptor beta chains from one sample, sequenced in a study of somatic mutations in cytotoxic T cells in rheumatoid arthritis. The protocol was immunoSEQ multiplex PCR, while the TCRdb copy is restricted to in-frame clones and leaves out a portion. The sample yields some 6,400 clones, around 74% seen once. Material for sequencing was CD8+ T cells sorted from blood. The receptors shown here come from a woman aged 45-65 years in good health. CDR3s include the opening cysteine and the closing phenylalanine or tryptophan. A D gene is named only where the DNA matches it firmly. Not all rows give a size; the values are once, few, many and, for expanded clones, a class.

TRBV27	-	TRBJ2-1	TRBD2	CASSFASGGSDSSYNEQFF	TGTGCCAGCAGTTTTGCTAGCGGGGGGTCCGACAGCTCCTACAATGAGCAGTTCTTC
TRBV5-1	-	TRBJ1-1	-	CASSLGSRVITEAFF	TGCGCCAGCAGCTTGGGGAGCAGGGTGATTACTGAAGCTTTCTTT
TRBV11-2	-	TRBJ2-7	-	CASRNQENSYEQYF	TGTGCCAGCAGGAATCAGGAAAACTCCTACGAGCAGTACTTC
TRBV7-9	medium-sized	TRBJ1-1	-	CASSPPGVAEAFF	TGTGCCAGCAGTCCCCCCGGGGTCGCTGAAGCTTTCTTT
TRBV7-8	-	TRBJ2-5	-	CASSLAAAGGETQYF	TGTGCCAGCAGCTTAGCAGCGGCCGGGGGAGAGACCCAGTACTTC
TRBV7-2	-	TRBJ2-7	TRBD2	CASSLLSTSRTYEQYF	TGTGCCAGCAGCTTACTTTCGACTAGCAGGACCTACGAGCAGTACTTC
TRBV6-5	few	TRBJ2-7	TRBD1	CASSYSQGAGEQYF	TGTGCCAGCAGTTACTCACAGGGGGCTGGCGAGCAGTACTTC
TRBV29-1	-	TRBJ1-1	-	CSVGGGMNTEAFF	TGCAGCGTTGGGGGGGGCATGAACACTGAAGCTTTCTTT
TRBV19	-	TRBJ2-1	TRBD2	CASSIGSGGWYDGSYNEQFF	TGTGCCAGTAGTATAGGTAGCGGGGGATGGTATGACGGGTCCTACAATGAGCAGTTCTTC
TRBV6-4	few	TRBJ2-3	TRBD2	CASSLTSGGTDTQYF	TGTGCCAGCAGCCTGACTAGCGGGGGCACAGATACGCAGTATTTT
TRBV5-1	-	TRBJ2-4	-	CASSLVQSEAKNIQYF	TGCGCCAGCAGCTTGGTACAGTCCGAAGCCAAAAACATTCAGTACTTC
TRBV11-3	large	TRBJ2-1	TRBD1	CASSGRDRGSYNEQFF	TGTGCCAGCAGCGGACGGGACAGGGGGTCCTACAATGAGCAGTTCTTC
TRBV4-2	-	TRBJ2-5	TRBD2	CASSQGASGGAETQYF	TGTGCCAGCAGCCAAGGGGCTAGCGGGGGGGCTGAGACCCAGTACTTC
TRBV6-7	few	TRBJ1-2	TRBD1	CASSPKTGAAYGYTF	TGTGCCAGCAGTCCGAAGACAGGGGCGGCCTATGGCTACACCTTC
TRBV7-8	-	TRBJ1-2	TRBD1	CASSLARTGERANYGYTF	TGTGCCAGCAGCTTAGCGCGGACAGGGGAGAGAGCTAACTATGGCTACACCTTC
TRBV15	few	TRBJ2-3	TRBD2	CATSSSGGPTDTQYF	TGTGCCACCAGCAGTAGCGGGGGCCCCACAGATACGCAGTATTTT
TRBV5-1	-	TRBJ1-2	-	CASSLAGDISYGYTF	TGCGCCAGCAGCTTGGCCGGGGACATCTCCTATGGCTACACCTTC
TRBV7-2	once	TRBJ1-2	TRBD1	CASSPRQGAWYGYTF	TGTGCCAGCAGCCCGCGACAGGGGGCTTGGTATGGCTACACCTTC
TRBV5-1	few	TRBJ2-5	-	CASSLDGGHVETQYF	TGCGCCAGCAGCTTGGACGGGGGGCACGTGGAGACCCAGTACTTC
TRBV6-6	few	TRBJ1-1	-	CASSYSGHMDTEAFF	TGTGCCAGCAGTTACTCGGGACATATGGACACTGAAGCTTTCTTT
TRBV19	-	TRBJ2-2	TRBD1	CASSIERQGRTGELFF	TGTGCCAGTAGTATAGAAAGACAGGGAAGAACCGGGGAGCTGTTTTTT
TRBV11-2	-	TRBJ1-2	-	CASSLNSRVTGNGYTF	TGTGCCAGCAGCTTAAATTCCAGGGTGACGGGTAATGGCTACACCTTC
TRBV4-1	few	TRBJ1-1	-	CASSQEHPPINEAFF	TGCGCCAGCAGCCAAGAGCACCCACCTATCAATGAAGCTTTCTTT
TRBV20-1	-	TRBJ2-5	-	CSASPSWTQYF	TGCAGTGCTAGCCCTAGCTGGACCCAGTACTTC
TRBV14	-	TRBJ2-2	-	CASSSRQYTGELFF	TGTGCCAGCAGCTCGAGACAGTACACCGGGGAGCTGTTTTTT
TRBV9	-	TRBJ1-2	TRBD1	CASSAVPGQGKYGYTF	TGTGCCAGCAGCGCGGTCCCGGGACAGGGAAAATATGGCTACACCTTC
TRBV4-2	-	TRBJ1-2	TRBD1	CASSDPGQGYGYTF	TGTGCCAGCAGCGATCCGGGACAGGGCTATGGCTACACCTTC
TRBV10-3	-	TRBJ2-2	-	CAISESQTPPPKPNTGELFF	TGTGCCATCAGTGAGTCCCAGACACCCCCACCTAAACCGAACACCGGGGAGCTGTTTTTT
TRBV6-5	once	TRBJ2-5	-	CASSYAGAWMETQYF	TGTGCCAGCAGTTACGCGGGGGCTTGGATGGAGACCCAGTACTTC